Following are 16 T cell receptor beta chains from one sample sequenced in a study of beta chain features in type 1 diabetes listed by TCRdb under 2018. Receptors were amplified or captured by the immunoSEQ multiplex PCR assay. The entire amount of isolated RNA was reverse transcribed using the High Capacity cDNA Reverse Transcription Kit, so the sequenced TCRB transcripts were expressed ones. Entries here come from immuneACCESS through TCRdb and include only in-frame sequences with V and J called. Some clones fail to appear in such tables; in the studies checked, an unresolved V gene covers under half of the shortfall, and the cause of the remainder is unknown. Present in this sample are about 240,000 clones, roughly 30% of which were seen just once. Jointly, the top ten make up about 3.9% of the sample. The sample taken for sequencing was central memory CD4+ T cells from blood. These receptors came from a man aged 30 to 39 in good health.

The chain uses TRBV7-2 and TRBJ2-3; D remains ambiguous. The length of the CDR3 is 14 residues. Germline V CDR1 and CDR2: SGHTA, FQGNSA. V was pared by 5 bases and J by 2 bases, with 11 bases between. The CDR3 loop is CASSPRLNTDTQYF. DNA for the CDR3: TGTGCCAGCAGCCCGAGACTCAACACAGATACGCAGTATTTT.

The chain carries TRBV5-4 and TRBJ1-6, with D uncertain. The CDR3 extends over 14 amino acids. From germline, CDR1 is SGHNT and CDR2 YYREEE (reference sequence). The V end was cut by 4 bases, the J end by 7 bases, with 12 bases between. The CDR3 here is CASSPSTMNSPLHF. The CDR3, as DNA: TGTGCCAGCAGCCCCTCGACCATGAATTCACCCCTCCACTTT.

This clone was picked up a small number of times. The V call is TRBV9, the J call TRBJ2-7; TRBD2 is a possible D gene (5 bases). The CDR3 is made up of 14 amino acids. With 0 bases removed from V and 5 bases from J, the gap between germline ends came to 12 bases. Germline CDR1 reads SGDLS; CDR2 reads YYNGEE. CDR3 sequence reads: CASSVAQRADEQYF. The CDR3 region has the DNA TGTGCCAGCAGCGTAGCACAGAGGGCCGACGAGCAGTACTTC.

The chain couples TRBV14 to TRBJ2-1; D could derive from TRBD1 or TRBD2 (5 bases each). Trimming removed 0 bases at V and 3 bases at J, with 12 bases between. Germline V lookup: CDR1 SGHDN, CDR2 FVKESK. This CDR3 spans 16 amino acids. CDR3 sequence (DNA): TGTGCCAGCAGCCAAGATACCGGGGCCCTCTACAATGAGCAGTTCTTC. This gives the protein CASSQDTGALYNEQFF.

The chain couples TRBV28 to TRBJ2-1, with 10 bases lining up with TRBD2. The CDR3 totals 14 residues. The germline V gene encodes CDR1 MDHEN and CDR2 SYDVKM. Losses at the gene ends were 5 bases for V and 3 bases for J; bases not matched to a gene: 1. Here the CDR3 DNA reads TGTGCCAGCAGTCGGACTAGCGGCTACAATGAGCAGTTCTTC. This translates into CASSRTSGYNEQFF.

The V call is TRBV7-2, the J call TRBJ2-5, with 7 bases that match TRBD2. CDR1 and CDR2 from the germline V gene are SGHTA and FQGNSA. V gave up 0 bases and J gave up 2 bases; unmatched junction bases: 3. The CDR3 runs to 15 residues. The CDR3 reads CASSLAGGTQETQYF. CDR3 nucleotides: TGTGCCAGCAGCTTAGCGGGGGGGACGCAAGAGACCCAGTACTTC.

This clone was picked up a small number of times. The CDR3 DNA reads as TGTGCCACCAGCAGAGATCTGGCACCCGATCAGCCCCAGCATTTT. Its protein product is CATSRDLAPDQPQHF. This chain links TRBV15 with TRBJ1-5; D is uncertain. With 0 bases removed from V and 5 bases from J, the gap between germline ends came to 11 bases. The CDR3 consists of 15 residues. In germline, CDR1 is LNHNV, CDR2 YYDKDF (reference sequence).

This clone has just a few counts. This rearrangement joins TRBV30 to TRBJ1-2; D unclear. The CDR3 contains 12 residues. Trimming took 3 bases from V and 8 from J, leaving 13 bases between them. Germline V gene lookup returns CDR1 GTSNPN and CDR2 SVGIG (reference sequence). CDR3 sequence (DNA): TGTGCCTGGAGGGGATCCGGGCTCGGCTACACCTTC. Its protein product is CAWRGSGLGYTF.

This clone was seen a few times. This chain links TRBV7-2 with TRBJ2-5; a possible D gene is TRBD2 (5 bases). Germline CDR1 SGHTA, CDR2 FQGNSA. Between the trimmed V and J ends, which lost 3 bases and 5 bases, there was a span of 13 bases. CDR3 length equals 14 residues. CDR3 sequence: CASSFANRGETQYF. For the CDR3, the DNA is TGTGCCAGCAGCTTTGCGAACAGAGGGGAGACCCAGTACTTC.

This clone has a handful of counts. The chain combines TRBV29-1 with TRBJ2-7, with D perhaps matching TRBD1 (5 bases). CDR3 size: 12 residues. V was shortened by 8 bases and J by 5 bases, with 16 bases between the two germline ends. Germline V CDR1 and CDR2: SQVTM, ANQGSEA. CDR3 residues: CSIGASLDEQYF. In nucleotides, the CDR3 is TGCAGCATTGGGGCCAGCCTCGACGAGCAGTACTTC.

The chain joins TRBV4-3 to TRBJ2-3, with D unresolved. The CDR3 is 15 residues long. V shed 2 bases and J shed 6 bases, with 15 bases lying between them. Per the germline V gene, CDR1 is LGHNA and CDR2 is YSLEER. Written as DNA, the CDR3 is TGCGCCAGCAGCCAAAGCGCGGCCCTCGGTGATACGCAGTATTTT. Its translation is CASSQSAALGDTQYF.

This chain connects TRBV27 to TRBJ2-3; 10 nucleotides match TRBD2. From germline, CDR1 is MNHEY and CDR2 SMNVEV (reference sequence). There are 15 residues in the CDR3. V shed 8 bases, J shed 8 bases, and the junction held 13 bases outside the gene matches. This CDR3 reads CASGQGQRGGRTQYF. The DNA for the CDR3 is TGTGCCAGCGGCCAGGGACAGCGGGGGGGCCGTACGCAGTATTTT.

This clone was counted between two and nine times. The V and J genes are TRBV5-1 and TRBJ2-1; 11 nucleotides align to TRBD2. Losses at the gene ends were 1 base for V and 5 bases for J; bases not matched to a gene: 2. This CDR3 spans 15 amino acids. Germline values: CDR1 SGHRS, CDR2 YFSETQ. CDR3 nucleotide sequence: TGCGCCAGCAGCTTGCTAGCGGGGGGCAACAATGAGCAGTTCTTC. Its translation: CASSLLAGGNNEQFF.

This clone was counted a few times. CDR3 sequence: CASSVDSTDTQYF. CDR3 DNA: TGTGCCAGCAGCGTCGACTCCACAGATACGCAGTATTTT. The genes are TRBV9 and TRBJ2-3; D gene uncertain. Trimming took 2 bases from V and 2 from J, leaving 6 bases between them. The CDR3 extends over 13 amino acids. The germline V gene has CDR1 SGDLS and CDR2 YYNGEE.

V gene TRBV14 combines with J gene TRBJ2-2; 12 bases are a match to TRBD2. The CDR3 is 19 residues long. Losses at the gene ends were 1 base for V and 9 bases for J; bases not matched to a gene: 15. Germline CDR1 is SGHDN and CDR2 is FVKESK. In nucleotides, the CDR3 is TGTGCCAGCAGCCAAGGACTTACTAGCGGGAGGTCCTCGGCGCGGGAGCTGTTTTTT. Amino acids: CASSQGLTSGRSSARELFF.

V gene TRBV5-6 combines with J gene TRBJ2-7, with 8 bases lining up with TRBD2. CDR1 SGHDT and CDR2 YYEEEE come from the germline V gene. V gave up 7 bases and J gave up 12 bases; unmatched junction bases: 9. The CDR3 extends over 11 amino acids. The DNA of the CDR3 is TGTGCCAGCGGGACTAGGACCGCCGGGTACTTC. It is translated as CASGTRTAGYF.